The clone carrying this T cell receptor (beta chain) has a single count. How the authors handled the data: Nucleated cell counts were estimated from reference gene primer amplification. Clones were sequenced by immunoSEQ multiplex PCR, and TCRdb holds only the in-frame ones, with some missing. Clonal size and the V and J genes are those of that table, whereas D and trimming came from the DNA. The sample includes 110,000 to 150,000 clones, around 84% of them seen just once. The ends lost 6 bases at V and 3 bases at J; junction bases unmatched: 12. From germline, CDR1 is MNHEY and CDR2 SVGEGT. The CDR3 consists of 18 residues. The data are from a study of blood T cell repertoires in COVID-19. Study-level background: The samples span acute and convalescent COVID-19 from the United States, Italy and Spain. Sample material is recorded as cDNA or gDNA derived from T cells, B-cell-depleted T cells, or PBMCs.

The chain links TRBV6-2 or TRBV6-3 to TRBJ2-4; the match to TRBD2 covers 12 bases. Sequencing was carried out using peripheral blood. This TCR came from an older woman with acute or convalescent COVID-19. CDR3 coding DNA: TGTGCCAGCAGCTCCGACTCGACTAGCGGGGGAGGCAAAAACATTCAGTACTTC. It encodes CASSSDSTSGGGKNIQYF.